The clone carrying this T cell receptor (beta chain) was recorded only once. Its cognate antigen is unknown. With V trimmed by 5 bases and J by 5 bases, 11 bases remained unmatched. The CDR3 totals 15 residues. Per the germline V gene, CDR1 is LNHDA and CDR2 is SQIVND (reference sequence). Sequencing used immunoSEQ multiplex PCR; TCRdb keeps in-frame clones, though not all of them. The sample contains under 200,000 clones, 91% of which appear only once. This sample stems from a study of cytomegalovirus exposure and HLA in healthy donors. Study-wide points: That first-cohort TCR clusters tended to co-occur in the 90 to 150 validation repertoires was found in a later analysis.

The chain joins TRBV19 to TRBJ2-5; 7 bases align to TRBD1. This receptor was obtained from a woman under 30 in good health and CMV-seropositive. Sequences were obtained from PBMCs. CDR3: CASSGAGGMWETQYF. CDR3 coding DNA: TGTGCCAGTAGTGGGGCAGGGGGTATGTGGGAGACCCAGTACTTC.